The 11 T cell receptor beta chains below come from one sample, sequenced in a study of T cells after somatic rescue of genetic block. Using immunoSEQ multiplex PCR, the repertoire was profiled, and TCRdb retains in-frame clones only, with some absent. Counted here are about 70,000 clones, 92% occurring once; the ten biggest clones make up 2.5% to 3.5%. Sequencing input: peripheral blood mononuclear cells (PBMCs). These receptors were taken from a man between 40 and 49 years old.

The CDR3 region has the DNA TGTGCCAGCAGCCAAGATAGCCGAGGACTAGCGGGGTCCTACGAGCAGTACTTC. This translates into CASSQDSRGLAGSYEQYF. This chain connects TRBV4-2 to TRBJ2-7; TRBD2 agrees at 12 bases. The CDR3 runs to 18 residues. Germline V gene data show CDR1 as LGHNA and CDR2 as YNFKEQ. V gave up 0 bases and J gave up 1 base; unmatched junction bases: 7.

A few counts support this clone. The rearrangement joins TRBV7-9 to TRBJ2-3; D may be TRBD1 or TRBD2 (6 bases each). CDR1 is SEHNR and CDR2 is FQNEAQ in the germline V gene (reference sequence). V lost 3 bases and J lost 14, with 21 bases in between. There are 14 residues in the CDR3. CDR3 residues: CASSFDSGGGKRYF. In nucleotides, the CDR3 is TGTGCCAGCAGCTTTGATAGCGGAGGGGGGAAGAGGTATTTT.

The chain combines TRBV5-6 with TRBJ2-7, with TRBD1 matching 7 bases. This CDR3 has 14 amino acids. V gave up 3 bases and J gave up 6 bases; unmatched junction bases: 9. Germline CDR1 reads SGHDT; CDR2 reads YYEEEE. This CDR3 reads CASSWDRTTTEQYF. Here the CDR3 DNA reads TGTGCCAGCAGCTGGGACAGAACTACTACCGAGCAGTACTTC.

This chain joins TRBV20-1 and TRBJ1-1; D is ambiguous. The CDR3 runs to 11 residues. Per the germline V gene, CDR1 is DFQATT and CDR2 is SNEGSKA (reference sequence). With 0 bases removed from V and 10 bases from J, the gap between germline ends came to 9 bases. CDR3 nucleotide sequence: TGCAGTGCTAGAGAGGGTCGGCGAGCTTTCTTT. Residues: CSAREGRRAFF.

The chain is built from TRBV7-8 and TRBJ2-2; D perhaps matches TRBD2 (6 bases). The V gene's germline CDR1 is SGHVS and CDR2 FQNEAQ. V was clipped by 5 bases and J by 1 base, with 11 bases between them. The CDR3 consists of 15 residues. The CDR3 here is CASSRSGLNTGELFF. The CDR3 DNA is TGTGCCAGCAGCCGGAGCGGGTTGAACACCGGGGAGCTGTTTTTT.

This rearrangement joins TRBV11-2 to TRBJ2-6; D ambiguous. V was clipped by 1 base and J by 0 bases, with 1 base between them. The CDR3 is 14 residues long. Germline V gene data show CDR1 as SGHAT and CDR2 as FQNNGV. The CDR3, as DNA: TGTGCCAGCAGCTTAGGCTCTGGGGCCAACGTCCTGACTTTC. Translated: CASSLGSGANVLTF.

V is TRBV5-1 and J is TRBJ2-1, with D perhaps assigned TRBD1 or TRBD2 (5 bases each). V lost 3 bases, J lost 15 bases, and 22 bases lay in between. Germline assignment: CDR1 SGHRS and CDR2 YFSETQ. The CDR3 contains 14 residues. The CDR3 is CASSSHPGAGEGFF. CDR3 sequence (DNA): TGCGCCAGCAGCTCCCATCCCGGGGCCGGCGAGGGGTTCTTC.

The rearrangement uses TRBV11-2 and TRBJ2-7, with D possibly matching TRBD1 (6 bases). The length of the CDR3 is 16 residues. V lost 3 bases to trimming and J lost 2 bases, with 17 bases between them. The germline V gene has CDR1 SGHAT and CDR2 FQNNGV. The DNA for the CDR3 is TGTGCCAGCAGCTTGGGCCTTGGACAGTCTCCCTACGAGCAGTACTTC. Protein sequence: CASSLGLGQSPYEQYF.

The chain is built from TRBV11-2 and TRBJ2-1; 8 bases agree with TRBD1. The length of the CDR3 is 12 residues. The junction had 2 bases not matched to a gene; V was cut back by 5 bases and J by 8 bases. Germline V gene data show CDR1 as SGHAT and CDR2 as FQNNGV. The DNA for the CDR3 is TGTGCCAGCAGCCGGGGACAGGATGAGCAGTTCTTC. Protein product: CASSRGQDEQFF.

The chain has TRBV5-4 and TRBJ2-1; unclear D gene. Germline V gene sequence: CDR1 SGHNT, CDR2 YYREEE (reference sequence). The CDR3 contains 13 residues. V was trimmed by 0 bases and J by 5 bases, leaving 6 bases between them. The CDR3 sequence: CASSLVSDNEQFF. In DNA form, the CDR3 reads TGTGCCAGCAGCTTGGTTTCGGACAATGAGCAGTTCTTC.

The CDR3 protein is CASSPFGWGNEQYF. CDR3 coding DNA: TGTGCCAGTAGTCCCTTTGGCTGGGGAAACGAGCAGTACTTC. This chain links TRBV19 with TRBJ2-7; D gene ambiguous. The germline gives CDR1 LNHDA, CDR2 SQIVND (reference sequence). Trimming removed 5 bases at V and 5 bases at J, with 16 bases between. The CDR3 extends over 14 amino acids. The whole variable domain, filled in from reference TRBV19 and TRBJ2-7, reads DGGITQSPKYLFRKEGQNVTLSCEQNLNHDAMYWYRQDPGQGLRLIYYSQIVNDFQKGDIAEGYSVSREKKESFPLTVTSAQKNPTAFYLCASSPFGWGNEQYFGPGTRLTVT.